Presented here are 26 T cell receptor beta chains from one specimen sequenced in a study of blood T cell repertoires in COVID-19. Only in-frame clones appear in the TCRdb table, and some are missing; sequencing was by immunoSEQ multiplex PCR. This table has 95,000 to 150,000 clones, roughly four fifths appearing once. Sequenced material: peripheral blood. Receptors originate from a man younger than 45 with COVID-19, enrolled during active disease.

The table lists this clone with many counts. This chain joins TRBV27 and TRBJ2-7; no definite D call. Looked up from germline, CDR1 is MNHEY and CDR2 is SMNVEV (reference sequence). Trimming pared 3 bases from V and 3 bases from J, leaving 12 bases between. This CDR3 region has 14 residues. CDR3 loop: CASSFSGPLYEQYF. The DNA of the CDR3 is TGTGCCAGCAGTTTCTCTGGGCCGCTCTACGAGCAGTACTTC.

This clone was seen only once. This rearrangement joins TRBV12-3 or TRBV12-4 to TRBJ2-5, with D possibly being TRBD1 (6 bases). V shed 6 bases and J shed 5 bases, with 10 bases lying between them. CDR3 length: 12 amino acids. The CDR3 protein is CASSRGSETQYF. The CDR3 coding sequence is TGTGCCAGCAGCAGGGGTTCTGAGACCCAGTACTTC.

The chain uses TRBV29-1 and TRBJ2-5; 8 nucleotides align to TRBD1. Germline V gene data show CDR1 as SQVTM and CDR2 as ANQGSEA. The CDR3 is 15 residues long. The V segment lost 7 bases and the J segment 0 bases; nucleotides outside the gene matches: 10. DNA for the CDR3: TGCAGCGATAGAACGACAGGGGAGTACCAAGAGACCCAGTACTTC. Translating it yields CSDRTTGEYQETQYF.

V gene TRBV6-5 combines with J gene TRBJ2-2, with D maybe TRBD1 (6 bases). Deletions cut 2 bases from V and 4 bases from J, with 8 bases between. This CDR3 region has 14 residues. Germline V CDR1 and CDR2: MNHEY, SVGAGI. The CDR3 nucleotides are TGTGCCAGCAGTTACATACAGGGCACCGGGGAGCTGTTTTTT. Translated, it gives CASSYIQGTGELFF.

The rearrangement links TRBV9 to TRBJ2-1; the match to TRBD2 covers 12 bases. The V gene's germline CDR1 is SGDLS and CDR2 YYNGEE. The CDR3 is made up of 15 amino acids. The V segment lost 4 bases and the J segment 4 bases; nucleotides outside the gene matches: 3. In DNA form, the CDR3 reads TGTGCCAGCAGCACCGGGACTAGCGGGTACAATGAGCAGTTCTTC. Translating gives CASSTGTSGYNEQFF.

The chain combines TRBV28 with TRBJ1-1; no firm D call. Trimming took off 7 bases at V and 4 bases at J, with 4 bases between the two ends. This CDR3 is 10 amino acids long. Germline V gene data show CDR1 as MDHEN and CDR2 as SYDVKM. The CDR3 nucleotides read TGTGCCAGCATGGCCACTGAAGCTTTCTTT. Amino acids: CASMATEAFF.

The rearrangement links TRBV6-2 or TRBV6-3 to TRBJ1-5; D uncertain. The germline gives CDR1 MNHEY, CDR2 SVGEGT. This CDR3 is 14 amino acids long. Trimming took 2 bases from V and 3 from J, leaving 8 bases between them. CDR3: CASSYTEFNQPQHF. Written as DNA, the CDR3 is TGTGCCAGCAGTTACACGGAGTTCAATCAGCCCCAGCATTTT.

J is TRBJ2-1 and V is TRBV11-3; 11 bases fit TRBD2. Germline-derived CDR1 and CDR2 are SGHNT and YENEEA. V shed 2 bases and J 5 bases; nucleotides not matched to a gene: 2. The CDR3 loop spans 15 amino acids. The CDR3 is CASSLLGLADNEQFF. Here the CDR3 DNA reads TGTGCCAGCAGCTTATTGGGACTAGCGGACAATGAGCAGTTCTTC.

This clone was counted only a few times. V and J are TRBV5-4 and TRBJ2-4; TRBD1 matches at 7 bases. This CDR3 is 13 amino acids long. CDR1 is SGHNT, CDR2 YYREEE, per germline (reference sequence). V lost 4 bases and J lost 7; bases outside the gene matches: 5. CDR3 sequence reads: CASSTDRANIQYF. The CDR3 nucleotides are TGTGCCAGCAGCACCGACAGGGCCAACATTCAGTACTTC.

The chain combines TRBV29-1 with TRBJ1-4, with TRBD1 identical over 7 bases. Germline V gene sequence: CDR1 SQVTM, CDR2 ANQGSEA. The CDR3 is 12 residues long. With 5 bases clipped from V and 8 bases from J, the junction kept 5 bases outside the gene matches. The CDR3 loop is CSVLTGEEKLFF. Here the CDR3 DNA reads TGCAGCGTTCTTACAGGGGAGGAAAAACTGTTTTTT.

V usage is TRBV5-1 and J usage is TRBJ1-1; D possibly corresponds to TRBD1 (5 bases). This CDR3 has 14 amino acids. Trimming stripped 3 bases from V and 1 base from J, with 10 bases between. Germline CDR1 is SGHRS and CDR2 is YFSETQ. CDR3 protein: CASSSDTQNTEAFF. CDR3 bases: TGCGCCAGCAGCTCGGACACTCAGAACACTGAAGCTTTCTTT. The full variable domain, rest sourced from reference TRBV5-1 and TRBJ1-1, is KAGVTQTPRYLIKTRGQQVTLSCSPISGHRSVSWYQQTPGQGLQFLFEYFSETQRNKGNFPGRFSGRQFSNSRSEMNVSTLELGDSALYLCASSSDTQNTEAFFGQGTRLTVV.

V usage is TRBV7-9 and J usage is TRBJ1-2, with 8 positions matching TRBD1. Germline trimming cut 6 bases from V and 7 bases from J; bases unmatched to any gene: 7. Germline loops: CDR1 SEHNR, CDR2 FQNEAQ (reference sequence). This CDR3 spans 13 amino acids. As DNA, the CDR3 is TGTGCCAGCAGGTCCGGACAGGGCGGTGGCTACACCTTC. It specifies CASRSGQGGGYTF. The variable domain in full, completed from reference TRBV7-9 and TRBJ1-2, reads DTGVSQNPRHKITKRGQNVTFRCDPISEHNRLYWYRQTLGQGPEFLTYFQNEAQLEKSRLLSDRFSAERPKGSFSTLEIQRTEQGDSAMYLCASRSGQGGGYTFGSGTRLTVV.

The chain links TRBV7-2 to TRBJ1-4; TRBD1 is a possible D gene (6 bases). The CDR3 consists of 15 residues. V lost 1 base and J lost 2, with 8 bases in between. Germline CDR1 is SGHTA and CDR2 is FQGNSA. CDR3 in amino acids: CASSLGGGTNEKLFF. CDR3 nucleotide sequence: TGTGCCAGCAGCTTAGGAGGGGGTACTAATGAAAAACTGTTTTTT.

CDR3 amino acids: CASRPGSNTEAFF. The CDR3 nucleotides read TGTGCCAGCAGGCCAGGATCGAACACTGAAGCTTTCTTT. The J gene is TRBJ1-1, the V gene TRBV11-3; D not certain. The CDR3 runs 13 residues. Germline V lookup: CDR1 SGHNT, CDR2 YENEEA. V lost 6 bases, J lost 1 base, and 9 bases lay in between.

The chain employs TRBV7-9 and TRBJ2-3; D is possibly TRBD1 (6 bases). V gave up 1 base and J gave up 4 bases, with 6 bases separating them. CDR3 length: 13 residues. In germline, CDR1 is SEHNR, CDR2 FQNEAQ (reference sequence). The CDR3 DNA is TGTGCCAGCAGCTTAGGGGGGCCAGATACGCAGTATTTT. Translating it yields CASSLGGPDTQYF.

This clone is medium-sized within its sample. The chain recombines TRBV30 with TRBJ1-6, with TRBD1 identical over 10 bases. V lost 2 bases and J lost 9; bases outside the gene matches: 4. The CDR3 spans 14 residues. In germline, CDR1 is GTSNPN, CDR2 SVGIG (reference sequence). The CDR3 nucleotides read TGTGCCTGGAGTCTGGGACAGGGGAGTTCACCCCTCCACTTT. Translated: CAWSLGQGSSPLHF.

The rearrangement uses TRBV6-2 or TRBV6-3 and TRBJ2-2; the D gene is possibly TRBD1 (6 bases). V lost 6 bases and J 1 base, leaving 9 bases between the germline ends. Per the germline V gene, CDR1 is MNHEY and CDR2 is SVGEGT. The CDR3 is 14 residues long. In DNA, the CDR3 is TGTGCCAGCAGCGGCAGGGGGAACACCGGGGAGCTGTTTTTT. Residues: CASSGRGNTGELFF.

The rearrangement uses TRBV13 and TRBJ2-1; 10 nucleotides match TRBD1. The germline gives CDR1 PRHDT, CDR2 FYEKMQ (reference sequence). With V trimmed by 5 bases and J by 15 bases, 10 bases remained unmatched. The CDR3 contains 13 residues. The CDR3 sequence: CASSIRTGGIWFF. As DNA, the CDR3 is TGTGCCAGCAGCATCCGGACAGGGGGAATTTGGTTCTTC.

The CDR3: CASSLWAGSSGTEADTQYF. DNA for the CDR3: TGTGCCAGCAGTTTATGGGCGGGGTCTAGCGGGACGGAAGCAGATACGCAGTATTTT. This sequence joins TRBV27 and TRBJ2-3; 9 bases agree with TRBD2. CDR1 MNHEY and CDR2 SMNVEV come from the germline V gene (reference sequence). The trim removed 1 base at V and 4 bases at J, leaving 15 bases unmatched. This CDR3 region has 19 residues.

CDR3 amino acids: CASIRDTNQPQHF. The DNA for the CDR3 is TGTGCCAGCATCCGGGACACCAATCAGCCCCAGCATTTT. The chain joins TRBV2 to TRBJ1-5, with a tentative D call TRBD1 (6 bases). V was trimmed by 7 bases and J by 3 bases, leaving 10 bases between them. CDR1 and CDR2 from the germline V gene are SNHLY and FYNNEI. This CDR3 spans 13 amino acids.

This clone was picked up one time. The V call is TRBV18, the J call TRBJ2-7, with unresolved D. The germline V and J ends were trimmed by 3 bases and 2 bases, with 14 bases remaining between them. Germline values: CDR1 KGHSH, CDR2 LQKENI. This CDR3 is 15 amino acids long. CDR3 DNA sequence: TGTGCCAGCTCACCCCTCCGGTTGCCCACCTACGAGCAGTACTTC. It translates to CASSPLRLPTYEQYF.

The V and J genes are TRBV5-4 and TRBJ2-5, with 10 positions matching TRBD2. Trimming removed 0 bases from V and 5 bases from J; junction bases left unmatched: 4. CDR1 is SGHNT and CDR2 is YYREEE in the germline V gene (reference sequence). The CDR3 runs 15 residues. The CDR3, as DNA: TGTGCCAGCAGCTTGGGGCTAGCGGGAGAGGAGACCCAGTACTTC. It codes for CASSLGLAGEETQYF.

This clone was seen ten or more times. This chain uses TRBV28 with TRBJ1-3; possible D gene TRBD1, 5 bases. V dropped 6 bases and J dropped 7 bases, with 19 bases sitting between them. The CDR3 contains 15 residues. In germline, CDR1 is MDHEN, CDR2 SYDVKM. CDR3 DNA sequence: TGTGCCAGCAGCCCCCCGGGGGTTCTGATCAACACCATATATTTT. Translating gives CASSPPGVLINTIYF.

V gene TRBV15 combines with J gene TRBJ2-3; TRBD2 agrees at 9 bases. Germline CDR1 LNHNV, CDR2 YYDKDF (reference sequence). This CDR3 region has 14 residues. V trimming: 5 bases; J trimming: 4 bases; junction bases outside the gene matches: 4. The CDR3 DNA sequence: TGTGCCACCAGCGGGGGACTAGCTCCAGATACGCAGTATTTT. As protein: CATSGGLAPDTQYF.

This clone was counted a single time. This chain joins TRBV24-1 and TRBJ2-7, with 7 bases lining up with TRBD1. The V and J ends lost 6 bases and 2 bases, in that order; junction bases with no gene match: 6. Germline CDR1 is KGHDR and CDR2 is SFDVKD. This CDR3 comprises 14 residues. The CDR3 nucleotides are TGTGCCACCAGTTCTACAGGGGAACCCTACGAGCAGTACTTC. This translates into CATSSTGEPYEQYF.

The chain couples TRBV6-2 or TRBV6-3 to TRBJ1-5; 9 bases line up with TRBD1. The CDR3 is 15 amino acids. Trimming took 5 bases from V and 4 from J; bases not matched to a gene: 6. Per the germline V gene, CDR1 is MNHEY and CDR2 is SVGEGT. The CDR3 region is CASSTLTGGNQPQHF. The CDR3 DNA sequence: TGTGCCAGCAGTACCCTGACAGGGGGGAATCAGCCCCAGCATTTT.